A single sample gave rise to the 2 T cell receptor beta chains below, sequenced in a study of blood T cell repertoires in COVID-19. The method was immunoSEQ multiplex PCR; TCRdb's version includes in-frame clones alone and lacks a portion of them. The sample holds around 120,000 clones, about two thirds seen once. Sequencing was carried out using peripheral blood. All receptors come from a human donor with acute or convalescent COVID-19. The donor label of this sample is uncertain.

This chain uses TRBV6-5 with TRBJ1-5; 9 nucleotides match TRBD1. Germline trimming cut 6 bases from V and 4 bases from J; bases unmatched to any gene: 4. Germline V CDR1 and CDR2: MNHEY, SVGAGI. CDR3 length equals 14 residues. This CDR3 is CASRGQGQNQPQHF. CDR3 coding DNA: TGTGCCAGCAGGGGACAGGGCCAGAATCAGCCCCAGCATTTT.

This chain connects TRBV7-2 to TRBJ2-1; 11 bases agree with TRBD2. Germline loops: CDR1 SGHTA, CDR2 FQGNSA. The CDR3 has 16 residues. Trimming cost V 2 bases and J 4 bases; bases outside gene matches: 4. CDR3 in DNA: TGTGCCAGCAGCTTATCCGGGACTAGCGGTTACAATGAGCAGTTCTTC. The encoded protein is CASSLSGTSGYNEQFF. The full variable domain, with the rest looked up from reference TRBV7-2 and TRBJ2-1, is GAGVSQSPSNKVTEKGKDVELRCDPISGHTALYWYRQSLGQGLEFLIYFQGNSAPDKSGLPSDRFSAERTGGSVSTLTIQRTQQEDSAVYLCASSLSGTSGYNEQFFGPGTRLTVL.